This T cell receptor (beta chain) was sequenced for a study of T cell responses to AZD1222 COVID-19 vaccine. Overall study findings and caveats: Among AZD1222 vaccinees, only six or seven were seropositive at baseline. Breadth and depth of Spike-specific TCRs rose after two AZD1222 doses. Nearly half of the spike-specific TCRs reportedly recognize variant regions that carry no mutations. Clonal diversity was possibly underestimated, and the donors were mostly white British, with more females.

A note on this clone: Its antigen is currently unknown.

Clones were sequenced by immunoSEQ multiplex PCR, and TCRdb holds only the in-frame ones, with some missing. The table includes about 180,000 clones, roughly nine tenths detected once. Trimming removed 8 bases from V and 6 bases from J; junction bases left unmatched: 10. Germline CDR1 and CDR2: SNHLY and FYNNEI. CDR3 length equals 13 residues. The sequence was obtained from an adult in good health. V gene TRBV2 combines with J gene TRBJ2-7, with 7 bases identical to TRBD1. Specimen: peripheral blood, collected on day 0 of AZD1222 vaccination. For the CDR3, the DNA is TGTGCCAGCGCCCGGGACAGACAGCTCGAGCAGTACTTC. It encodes CASARDRQLEQYF.